This TCR beta chain was sequenced during a study of blood T cell repertoires in COVID-19. Whole-study context: Samples of COVID-19 (acute and convalescent) were obtained from the United States, Italy and Spain. The analysed material was cDNA or gDNA that came from T cells, B-cell-depleted T cells, or PBMCs.

Germline V gene lookup returns CDR1 SGHRS and CDR2 YFSETQ. V dropped 4 bases and J dropped 5; count of bases not matched to a gene: 10. CDR3 length: 16 amino acids. The authors' processing: Amplifying reference gene primers gave estimates of nucleated cell counts. TCRdb's table, derived via immunoSEQ multiplex PCR, lists solely in-frame clones and lacks some. For V, J and clone size, that table is used; D and trimming come from the DNA. The sample shows more than 110,000 clones, more than 75% of them seen only once. Input material: peripheral blood. The V and J genes are TRBV5-1 and TRBJ1-4, with 8 bases lining up with TRBD1. The receptor was isolated from a woman older than 75 with acute or convalescent COVID-19. CDR3 residues: CASSGGTGQVNEKLFF. The CDR3 DNA reads as TGCGCCAGCAGCGGAGGCACGGGACAGGTGAATGAAAAACTGTTTTTT.